This section outlines one TCR beta chain sequence together with its context. Germline trimming cut 7 bases from V and 4 bases from J; bases unmatched to any gene: 8. Germline V lookup: CDR1 MNHEY, CDR2 SVGAGI. The CDR3 runs 14 residues. Authors' data handling: Reference gene primers were amplified, and this amplification served to estimate nucleated cell counts. Libraries were prepared by immunoSEQ multiplex PCR; TCRdb keeps only in-frame clonotypes and omits some of them. That table is the source of V, J and clone size, and D and trimming were worked out from the DNA. Found here are some 200,000 clones, roughly four fifths of them singletons; the top ten hold approximately 15%. The data derive from a study of blood T cell repertoires in COVID-19. Whole-study context: The analysed material was cDNA or gDNA that came from T cells, B-cell-depleted T cells, or PBMCs.

The chain employs TRBV6-5 and TRBJ1-1; 8 bases line up with TRBD1. The sequence was obtained from a man aged 30 to 39 with active or convalescent COVID-19. Sequencing input: peripheral blood. The CDR3 region has the DNA TGTGCCAGCAACGTACAGGGGGTCGGCACTGAAGCTTTCTTT. Its translation: CASNVQGVGTEAFF.